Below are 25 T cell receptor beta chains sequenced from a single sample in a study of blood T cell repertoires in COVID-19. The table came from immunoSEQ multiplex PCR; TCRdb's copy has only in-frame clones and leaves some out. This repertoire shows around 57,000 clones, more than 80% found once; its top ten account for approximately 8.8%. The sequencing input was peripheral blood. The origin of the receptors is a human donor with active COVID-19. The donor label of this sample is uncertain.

DNA for the CDR3: TGCGCCAGCAGCCAAGATTACAGGGGTGGAGAAAAACTGTTTTTT. Protein: CASSQDYRGGEKLFF. This chain joins TRBV4-1 and TRBJ1-4; 7 bases agree with TRBD1. Germline CDR1 is MGHRA and CDR2 is YSYEKL. The junction had 6 bases not matched to a gene; V was cut back by 0 bases and J by 8 bases. The CDR3 runs 15 residues.

CDR3 protein: CASSLAPTTVPTYEQYF. In DNA form, the CDR3 reads TGTGCCAGCAGCTTAGCCCCGACGACTGTCCCCACCTACGAGCAGTACTTC. This chain links TRBV7-6 with TRBJ2-7; D remains unclear. The CDR3 contains 17 residues. Germline V lookup: CDR1 SGHVS, CDR2 FNYEAQ. Trimming took 0 bases from V and 2 from J, leaving 17 bases between them.

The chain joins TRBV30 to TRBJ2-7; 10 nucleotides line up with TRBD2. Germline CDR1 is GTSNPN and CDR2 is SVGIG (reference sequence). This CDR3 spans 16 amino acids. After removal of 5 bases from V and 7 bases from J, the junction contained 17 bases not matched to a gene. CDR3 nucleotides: TGTGCCTGGGTTCCCGGGACTAGCGCCAGGAATGAAGAGCAGTACTTC. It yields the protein CAWVPGTSARNEEQYF.

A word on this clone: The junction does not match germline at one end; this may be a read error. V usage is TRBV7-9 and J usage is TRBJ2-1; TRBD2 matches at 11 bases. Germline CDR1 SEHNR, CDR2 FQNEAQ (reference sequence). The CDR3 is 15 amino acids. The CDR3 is CASRLAGGSYNEQFF. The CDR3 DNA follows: TGTGCCAGCAGATTAGCGGGGGGGTCCTACAATGAGCAGTTCTTC.

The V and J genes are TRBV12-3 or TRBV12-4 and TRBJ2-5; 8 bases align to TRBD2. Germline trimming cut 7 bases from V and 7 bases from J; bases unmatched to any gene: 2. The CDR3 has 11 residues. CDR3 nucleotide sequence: TGTGCCAGCACCGGGGGGGGGACCCAGTACTTC. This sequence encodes CASTGGGTQYF.

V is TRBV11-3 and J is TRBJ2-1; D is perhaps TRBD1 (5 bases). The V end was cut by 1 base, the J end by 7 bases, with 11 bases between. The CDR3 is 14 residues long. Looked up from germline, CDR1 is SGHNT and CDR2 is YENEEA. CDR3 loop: CASSLVSGLNEQFF. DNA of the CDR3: TGTGCCAGCAGCTTAGTCTCAGGGCTTAATGAGCAGTTCTTC.

DNA for the CDR3: TGTGCCAGCACCCCAAGGGCTGGACAGGGGGCAGGGGAGACCCAGTACTTC. Residues: CASTPRAGQGAGETQYF. The rearrangement uses TRBV7-7 and TRBJ2-5; TRBD1 aligns across 11 bases. The length of the CDR3 is 17 residues. The junction had 15 bases not matched to a gene; V was cut back by 7 bases and J by 5 bases. Looked up from germline, CDR1 is SSHAT and CDR2 is FNYEAQ (reference sequence).

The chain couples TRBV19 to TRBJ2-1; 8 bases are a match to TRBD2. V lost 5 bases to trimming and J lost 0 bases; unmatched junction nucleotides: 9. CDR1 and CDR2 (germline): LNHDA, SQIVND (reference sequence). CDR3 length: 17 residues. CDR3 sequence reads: CASSLMTSAGSYNEQFF. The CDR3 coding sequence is TGTGCCAGTAGTCTAATGACTAGCGCAGGCTCCTACAATGAGCAGTTCTTC.

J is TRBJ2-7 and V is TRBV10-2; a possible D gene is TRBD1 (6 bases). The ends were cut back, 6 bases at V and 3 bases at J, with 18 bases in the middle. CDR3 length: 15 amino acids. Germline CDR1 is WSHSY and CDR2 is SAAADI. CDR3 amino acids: CASRETGTGDYEQYF. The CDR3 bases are TGCGCCAGCAGGGAAACAGGGACCGGGGACTACGAGCAGTACTTC.

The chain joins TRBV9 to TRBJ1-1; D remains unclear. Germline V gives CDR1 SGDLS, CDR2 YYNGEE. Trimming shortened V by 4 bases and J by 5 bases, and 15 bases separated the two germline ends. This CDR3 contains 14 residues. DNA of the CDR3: TGTGCCAGCAGCCCATACATGGCGGGGACTGAAGCTTTCTTT. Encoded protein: CASSPYMAGTEAFF.

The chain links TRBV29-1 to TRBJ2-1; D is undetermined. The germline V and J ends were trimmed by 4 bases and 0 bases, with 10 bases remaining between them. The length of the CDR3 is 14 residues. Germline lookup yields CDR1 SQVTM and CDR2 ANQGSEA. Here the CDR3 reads CSVAPGSSYNEQFF. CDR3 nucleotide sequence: TGCAGCGTTGCCCCGGGTTCCTCCTACAATGAGCAGTTCTTC.

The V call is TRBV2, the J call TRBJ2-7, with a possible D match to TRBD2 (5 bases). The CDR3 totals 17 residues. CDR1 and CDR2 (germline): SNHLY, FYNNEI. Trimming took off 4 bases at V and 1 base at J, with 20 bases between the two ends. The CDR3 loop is CASSVIFISGESYEQYF. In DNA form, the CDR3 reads TGTGCCAGCAGTGTAATCTTCATCAGCGGCGAATCCTACGAGCAGTACTTC.

The chain's CDR3 is CASSLGLAGLYEQYF. The CDR3 DNA is TGTGCCAGCAGCTTAGGCCTAGCGGGATTGTACGAGCAGTACTTC. V and J are TRBV11-2 and TRBJ2-7; TRBD2 matches 9 bases. The germline CDR1 and CDR2 sequences are SGHAT and FQNNGV. V gave up 1 base and J gave up 4 bases; unmatched junction bases: 5. This CDR3 contains 15 residues.

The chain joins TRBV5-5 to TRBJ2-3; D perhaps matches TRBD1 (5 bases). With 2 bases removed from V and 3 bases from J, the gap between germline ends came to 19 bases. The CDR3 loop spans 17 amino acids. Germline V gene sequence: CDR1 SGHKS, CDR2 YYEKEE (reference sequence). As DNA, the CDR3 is TGTGCCAGCAGCTTCAGACAGACTCGCCTGGGGACAGATACGCAGTATTTT. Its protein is CASSFRQTRLGTDTQYF. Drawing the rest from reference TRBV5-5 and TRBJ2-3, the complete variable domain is DAGVTQSPTHLIKTRGQQVTLRCSPISGHKSVSWYQQVLGQGPQFIFQYYEKEERGRGNFPDRFSARQFPNYSSELNVNALLLGDSALYLCASSFRQTRLGTDTQYFGPGTRLTVL.

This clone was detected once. Here the CDR3 reads CASSVEANEQFF. CDR3 in DNA: TGTGCCAGCAGCGTAGAAGCGAATGAGCAGTTCTTC. This sequence joins TRBV9 and TRBJ2-1; unclear D gene. V was clipped by 0 bases and J by 7 bases, with 5 bases between them. The CDR3 covers 12 residues. CDR1 is SGDLS, CDR2 YYNGEE, per germline.

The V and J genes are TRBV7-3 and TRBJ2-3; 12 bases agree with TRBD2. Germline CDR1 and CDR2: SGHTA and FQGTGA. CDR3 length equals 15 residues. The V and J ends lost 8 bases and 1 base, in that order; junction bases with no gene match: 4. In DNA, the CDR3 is TGTGCCAGCGCGAGACTAGCGGGGGGCACAGATACGCAGTATTTT. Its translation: CASARLAGGTDTQYF.

The CDR3 sequence: CASSPDGGEFSGANVLTF. The CDR3 DNA follows: TGTGCCAGCAGCCCCGATGGGGGGGAATTCTCTGGGGCCAACGTCCTGACTTTC. This chain joins TRBV5-6 and TRBJ2-6; TRBD2 agrees at 7 bases. CDR3 length equals 18 residues. The germline V gene encodes CDR1 SGHDT and CDR2 YYEEEE. Trimming took 4 bases from V and 0 from J; bases not matched to a gene: 10.

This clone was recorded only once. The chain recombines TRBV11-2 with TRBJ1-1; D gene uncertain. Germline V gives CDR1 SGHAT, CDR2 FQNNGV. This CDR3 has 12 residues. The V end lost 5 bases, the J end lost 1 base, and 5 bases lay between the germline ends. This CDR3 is CASSKQNTEAFF. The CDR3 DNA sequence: TGTGCCAGCAGCAAACAGAACACTGAAGCTTTCTTT.

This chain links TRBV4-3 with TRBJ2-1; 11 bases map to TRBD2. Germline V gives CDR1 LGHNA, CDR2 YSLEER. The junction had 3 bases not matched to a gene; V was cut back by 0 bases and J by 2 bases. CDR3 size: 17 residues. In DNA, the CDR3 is TGCGCCAGCAGCCAAGACCAACTAGCGGGAGCCTACAATGAGCAGTTCTTC. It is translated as CASSQDQLAGAYNEQFF.

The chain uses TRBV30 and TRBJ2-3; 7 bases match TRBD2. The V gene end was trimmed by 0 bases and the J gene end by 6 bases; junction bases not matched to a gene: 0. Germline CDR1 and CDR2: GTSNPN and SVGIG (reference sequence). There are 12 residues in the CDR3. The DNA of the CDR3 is TGTGCCTGGAGTGTACTAGCGGATACGCAGTATTTT. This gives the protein CAWSVLADTQYF.

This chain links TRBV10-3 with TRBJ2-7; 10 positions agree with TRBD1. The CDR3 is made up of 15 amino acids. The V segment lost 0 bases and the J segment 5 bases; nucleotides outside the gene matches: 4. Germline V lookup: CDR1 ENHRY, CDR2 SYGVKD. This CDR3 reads CAISESTGGINEQYF. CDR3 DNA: TGTGCCATCAGTGAGTCGACAGGGGGCATCAACGAGCAGTACTTC.

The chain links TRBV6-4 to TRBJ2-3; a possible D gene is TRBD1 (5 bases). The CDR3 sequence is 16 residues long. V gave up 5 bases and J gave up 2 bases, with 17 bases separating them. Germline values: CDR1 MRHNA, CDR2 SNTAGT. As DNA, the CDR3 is TGTGCCAGCAGTCCCGATTGGGGCAGGGACACAGATACGCAGTATTTT. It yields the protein CASSPDWGRDTDTQYF.

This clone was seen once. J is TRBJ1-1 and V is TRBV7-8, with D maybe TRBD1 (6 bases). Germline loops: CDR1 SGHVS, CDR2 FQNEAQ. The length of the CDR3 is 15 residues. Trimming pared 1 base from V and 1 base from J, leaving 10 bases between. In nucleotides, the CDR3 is TGTGCCAGCAGCTTAGGACAGGACCCGAACACTGAAGCTTTCTTT. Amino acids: CASSLGQDPNTEAFF.

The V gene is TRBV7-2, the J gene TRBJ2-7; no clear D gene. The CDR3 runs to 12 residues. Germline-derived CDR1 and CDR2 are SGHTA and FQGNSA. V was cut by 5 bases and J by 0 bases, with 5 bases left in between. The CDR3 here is CASSASSYEQYF. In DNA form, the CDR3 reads TGTGCCAGCAGCGCTAGCTCCTACGAGCAGTACTTC.

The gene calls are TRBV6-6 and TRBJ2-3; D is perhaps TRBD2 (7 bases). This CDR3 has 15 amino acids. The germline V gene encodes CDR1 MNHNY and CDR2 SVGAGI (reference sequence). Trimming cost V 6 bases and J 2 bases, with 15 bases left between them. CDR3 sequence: CASRAGGGFTDTQYF. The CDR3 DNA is TGTGCCAGCAGGGCAGGCGGGGGCTTCACAGATACGCAGTATTTT.